This note documents a single T cell receptor (beta chain) sequence. This specimen comes from a study of blood T cell repertoires in COVID-19. Across the whole study: Some COVID-19 samples were acute and others convalescent; all came from the United States, Italy and Spain. Nucleic acid was either cDNA or gDNA, and it came from T cells, B-cell-depleted T cells, or PBMCs.

Germline-derived CDR1 and CDR2 are GTSNPN and SVGIG (reference sequence). The CDR3 runs to 15 residues. V lost 5 bases, J lost 4 bases, and 8 bases stayed unmatched. In the source study's methods: Amplification from reference gene primers served as the basis for estimated nucleated cell counts. Method: immunoSEQ multiplex PCR; TCRdb's copy keeps in-frame clones and lacks some. That table gives V, J and clone size, and the DNA gave D and trimming. This repertoire shows 150,000 or so clones, 80% to 90% found once; its top ten account for more than 5.5%. The chain recombines TRBV30 with TRBJ1-6; 7 positions agree with TRBD1. Sequencing was done on a sample of peripheral blood. The receptor was derived from a woman aged 50 to 65 in a cohort sampled during active or convalescent COVID-19. The CDR3 nucleotides read TGTGCCTGGGAAGAGAGGACAGGTTATAATTCACCCCTCCACTTT. Translating it yields CAWEERTGYNSPLHF.